Sequencing of this T cell receptor (beta chain) was carried out in a study of blood T cell repertoires in COVID-19. Whole-study context: Samples came from the United States, Italy and Spain, spanning acute and convalescent COVID-19. PBMCs, B-cell-depleted T cells, or T cells provided the cDNA or gDNA that made up the material.

Germline CDR1 and CDR2: MGHDK and SYGVNS. V gave up 8 bases and J gave up 9 bases, with 11 bases separating them. CDR3 length: 11 residues. The method was immunoSEQ multiplex PCR; TCRdb's version includes in-frame clones alone and lacks a portion of them. This table has fewer than 50,000 clones, roughly 83% appearing once. The sequenced sample was peripheral blood. The receptor was derived from a human donor in a cohort sampled during active COVID-19. The chain combines TRBV25-1 with TRBJ2-1; D perhaps matches TRBD1 (6 bases). The CDR3 bases are TGTGCCAGCGCAGGGGAAACTGAGCAGTTCTTC. Its protein is CASAGETEQFF.